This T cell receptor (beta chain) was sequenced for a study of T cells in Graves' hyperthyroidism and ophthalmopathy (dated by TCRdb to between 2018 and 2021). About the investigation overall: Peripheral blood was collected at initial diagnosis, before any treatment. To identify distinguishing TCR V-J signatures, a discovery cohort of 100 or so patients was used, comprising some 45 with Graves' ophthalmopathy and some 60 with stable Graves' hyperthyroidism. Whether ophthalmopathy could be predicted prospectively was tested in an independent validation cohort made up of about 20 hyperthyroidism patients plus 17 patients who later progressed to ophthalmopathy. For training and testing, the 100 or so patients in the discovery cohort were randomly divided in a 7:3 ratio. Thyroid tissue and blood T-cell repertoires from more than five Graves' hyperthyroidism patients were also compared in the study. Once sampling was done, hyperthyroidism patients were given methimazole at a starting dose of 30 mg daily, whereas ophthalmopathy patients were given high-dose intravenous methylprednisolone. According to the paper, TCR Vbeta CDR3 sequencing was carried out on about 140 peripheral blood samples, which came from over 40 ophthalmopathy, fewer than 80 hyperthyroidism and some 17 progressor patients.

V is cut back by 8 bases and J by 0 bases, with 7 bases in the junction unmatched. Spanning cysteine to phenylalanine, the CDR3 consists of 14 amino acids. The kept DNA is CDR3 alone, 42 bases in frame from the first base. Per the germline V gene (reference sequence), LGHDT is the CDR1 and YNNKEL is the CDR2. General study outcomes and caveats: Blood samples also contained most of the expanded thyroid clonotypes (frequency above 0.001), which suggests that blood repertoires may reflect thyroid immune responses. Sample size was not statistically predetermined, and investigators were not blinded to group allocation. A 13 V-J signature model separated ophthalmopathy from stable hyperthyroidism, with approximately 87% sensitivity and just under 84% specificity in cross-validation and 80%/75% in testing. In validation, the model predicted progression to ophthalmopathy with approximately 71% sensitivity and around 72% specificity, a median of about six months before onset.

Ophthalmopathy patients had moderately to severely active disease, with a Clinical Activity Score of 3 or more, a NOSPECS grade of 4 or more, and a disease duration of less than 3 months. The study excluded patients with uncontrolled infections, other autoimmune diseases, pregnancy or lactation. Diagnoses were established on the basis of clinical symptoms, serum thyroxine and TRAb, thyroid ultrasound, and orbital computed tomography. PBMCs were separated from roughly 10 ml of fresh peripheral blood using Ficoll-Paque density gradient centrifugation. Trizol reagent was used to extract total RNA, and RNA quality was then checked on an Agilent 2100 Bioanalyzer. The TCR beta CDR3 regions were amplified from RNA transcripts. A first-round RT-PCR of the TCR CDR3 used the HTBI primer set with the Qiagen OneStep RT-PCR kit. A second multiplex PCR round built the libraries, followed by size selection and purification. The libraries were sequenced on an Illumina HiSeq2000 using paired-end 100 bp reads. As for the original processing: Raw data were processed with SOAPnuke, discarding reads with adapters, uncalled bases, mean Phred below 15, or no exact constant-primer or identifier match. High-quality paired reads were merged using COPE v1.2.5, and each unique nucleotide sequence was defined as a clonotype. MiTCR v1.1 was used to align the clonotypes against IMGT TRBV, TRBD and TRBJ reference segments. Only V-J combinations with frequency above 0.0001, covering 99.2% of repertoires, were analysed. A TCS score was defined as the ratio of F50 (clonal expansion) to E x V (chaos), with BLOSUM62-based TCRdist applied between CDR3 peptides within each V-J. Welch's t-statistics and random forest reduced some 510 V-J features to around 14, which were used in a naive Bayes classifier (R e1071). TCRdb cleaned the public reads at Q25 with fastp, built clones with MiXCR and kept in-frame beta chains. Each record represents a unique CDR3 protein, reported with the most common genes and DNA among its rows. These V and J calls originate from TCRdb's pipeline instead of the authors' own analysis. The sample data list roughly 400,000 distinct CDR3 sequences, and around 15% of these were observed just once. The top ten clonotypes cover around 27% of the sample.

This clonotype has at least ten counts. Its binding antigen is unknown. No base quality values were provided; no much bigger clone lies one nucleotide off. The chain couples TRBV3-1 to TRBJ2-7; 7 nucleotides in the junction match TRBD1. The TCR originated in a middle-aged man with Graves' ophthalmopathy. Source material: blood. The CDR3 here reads CASGPTGPSYEQYF. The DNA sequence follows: TGTGCCAGCGGGCCGACAGGGCCCTCCTACGAGCAGTACTTC.